This TCR beta chain is drawn from a study of beta chain features in type 1 diabetes. Notes on the study in general: VDJ junctions sequenced from type 1 diabetes patients showed fewer insertions and more deletions. Sequencing of cDNA might inflate the share of cells that strongly express TCR.

This clone has only a few counts. Its antigen is not known. The isolated RNA, all of it, was reverse transcribed, so expressed TCRB transcripts were what got sequenced. Measured with immunoSEQ multiplex PCR; TCRdb has only the in-frame clones, and not every one. The data hold about 320,000 clones, with approximately 14% observed a single time. The CDR3 spans 14 residues. Deletions cut 0 bases from V and 1 base from J, with 4 bases between. Germline V gene data show CDR1 as MNHEY and CDR2 as SMNVEV (reference sequence). This TCR was sampled from a man in his thirties or forties in good health. Sequencing was performed on central memory CD4+ T cells from blood. The chain combines TRBV27 with TRBJ2-4; D is ambiguous. The CDR3 bases are TGTGCCAGCAGTTTATCCCCCGCCAAAAACATTCAGTACTTC. This translates into CASSLSPAKNIQYF.